Presented here are 21 T cell receptor beta chains from one specimen sequenced in a study of CD8+CD57+ T cells in acquired aplastic anemia (dated by TCRdb to 2016 to 2018). Patients chosen for sequencing had shown expansion of CD8+CD57+ cells by flow cytometry. TCRdb lists the instrument as Illumina HiSeq 2000. Genomic DNA served as template for TCR beta VDJ combination and CDR3 sequence profiling. Through fastp at Q25 and MiXCR, TCRdb rebuilt clones from the public reads, retaining in-frame beta chains. CDR3 protein duplicates are merged, each entry listing the most common genes and DNA. In this sample the table shows 260,000 or so distinct CDR3 sequences, around 82% of which occur a single time. The ten largest clonotypes hold about 41% of the sample. Sequenced material: sorted CD4+, CD8+, or CD8+CD57+ T cells (not recorded which) from PBMCs. The receptors were sampled from a human donor with aplastic anemia.

This clonotype was picked up a small number of times. The chain recombines TRBV7-9 with TRBJ2-7; D remains unclear. The CDR3 is made up of 14 amino acids. V lost 3 bases to trimming and J lost 3 bases, with 12 bases between them. Per germline, CDR1 SEHNR and CDR2 FQNEAQ (reference sequence). Written as DNA, the CDR3 is TGTGCCAGCAGCTTGCCTCCCAGACACTACGAGCAGTACTTC. It is translated as CASSLPPRHYEQYF.

A remark on this clonotype: At one end the junction does not follow the germline gene, possibly because of a read error. The chain joins TRBV7-2 to TRBJ2-1; 8 positions match TRBD2. This CDR3 has 16 residues. Germline-derived CDR1 and CDR2 are SGHTA and FQGNSA. The CDR3 coding sequence is TGCGCCAGCAGCCTCGGGGGGGTCTCGGTAAAAAATGAGCAGTTCTTC. Its translation: CASSLGGVSVKNEQFF.

This chain uses TRBV9 with TRBJ2-5; D perhaps matches TRBD2 (5 bases). This CDR3 comprises 15 residues. V lost 6 bases, J lost 11 bases, and 26 bases lay in between. Germline V gene lookup returns CDR1 SGDLS and CDR2 YYNGEE. The CDR3 region is CASTPVWRWADTQYF. CDR3 in DNA: TGTGCCAGCACACCGGTGTGGAGGTGGGCAGATACGCAGTACTTC.

With regard to this clonotype: The junction and the germline gene differ at one end; a read error may be behind it. The rearrangement uses TRBV7-3 and TRBJ2-3; 8 nucleotides line up with TRBD1. This CDR3 spans 14 amino acids. CDR1 is SGHTA, CDR2 FQGTGA, per germline. The CDR3: CASSLVGQAIKPLF. The CDR3 bases are TGTGCCAGCAGCTTAGTGGGACAGGCGATTAAACCTCTGTTT.

Turning to this clonotype: This is likely a read error, given that the CDR3 carries no conserved phenylalanine or tryptophan at its end. The limits of the CDR3 on the DNA are not certain, so only TCRdb's listed CDR3 is given. This chain connects TRBV7-9 to TRBJ2-1; TRBD2, the table's D call, lacks a check against the DNA. Germline V gene sequence: CDR1 SEHNR, CDR2 FQNEAQ (reference sequence). The CDR3 adds up to 13 amino acids, both ends counted. The CDR3 loop reads CASSYRRSGGQDE.

The chain employs TRBV7-9 and TRBJ2-7; D call uncertain. Trimming stripped 1 base from V and 10 bases from J, with 17 bases between. The CDR3 sequence is 14 residues long. Germline V CDR1 and CDR2: SEHNR, FQNEAQ (reference sequence). CDR3 sequence reads: CASSLVSTNYKQYF. CDR3 nucleotide sequence: TGTGCCAGCAGCTTAGTTTCAACTAACTACAAACAGTACTTC.

Many counts were recorded for this clonotype. The chain uses TRBV19 and TRBJ2-5, with D possibly being TRBD1 (7 bases). Trimming shortened V by 11 bases and J by 4 bases, and 23 bases separated the two germline ends. The V gene's germline CDR1 is LNHDA and CDR2 SQIVND (reference sequence). The CDR3 covers 15 residues. CDR3 sequence: CAGTPRQGGGETQYF. In nucleotides, the CDR3 is TGTGCCGGTACCCCTCGACAGGGAGGAGGAGAGACCCAGTACTTC.

V and J are TRBV7-2 and TRBJ2-5; 7 bases map to TRBD1. CDR3 length: 14 residues. V gave up 3 bases and J gave up 14 bases; unmatched junction bases: 15. CDR1 and CDR2 from the germline V gene are SGHTA and FQGNSA. The chain's CDR3 is CASSFHLDGTALYF. The CDR3 nucleotides read TGTGCCAGCAGCTTTCATCTAGACGGGACAGCCCTTTACTTC.

The count of this clonotype is one. The CDR3 does not end in the conserved phenylalanine or tryptophan, so this is likely a read error. It is unclear where the CDR3 begins or ends on the DNA, so no DNA is shown, and the CDR3 is as TCRdb lists it. The chain recombines TRBV7-2 with TRBJ1-2. The CDR3 sequence runs 12 residues, both termini included. CDR1 and CDR2 (germline): SGHTA, FQGNSA. The CDR3 sequence is CASSSGGGADTL.

The V gene is TRBV6-1, the J gene TRBJ2-5; 10 nucleotides match TRBD1. J lost 4 bases, V lost 7 bases, and 9 bases had no gene match. The CDR3 runs 15 residues. Germline V lookup: CDR1 MNHNS, CDR2 SASEGT. The CDR3 region is CASTPGQGMVETQYF. The CDR3 DNA reads TGTGCCAGCACCCCGGGACAGGGGATGGTAGAGACCCAGTACTTC.

On this clonotype itself: Mismatch with germline at one junction end may stem from a read error. V and J are TRBV7-9 and TRBJ2-5, with D perhaps matching TRBD2 (6 bases). Germline CDR1 reads SEHNR; CDR2 reads FQNEAQ (reference sequence). This CDR3 comprises 14 residues. CDR3 bases: TGTGCCAGCAGCAGAGGACCCGGGGAGGTGACCCATTGCTTC. It yields the protein CASSRGPGEVTHCF. Full variable domain (outside the CDR3, taken from reference TRBV7-9 and TRBJ2-5): DTGVSQNPRHKITKRGQNVTFRCDPISEHNRLYWYRQTLGQGPEFLTYFQNEAQLEKSRLLSDRFSAERPKGSFSTLEIQRTEQGDSAMYLCASSRGPGEVTHCFGPGTRLLVL.

Only one count was recorded for this clonotype. The V gene is TRBV5-1, the J gene TRBJ2-2, with D possibly being TRBD2 (5 bases). CDR1 is SGHRS and CDR2 is YFSETQ in the germline V gene. The CDR3 is made up of 12 amino acids. V lost 4 bases to trimming and J lost 10 bases, with 11 bases between them. CDR3 sequence reads: CASSLRLAELFF. In nucleotides, the CDR3 is TGCGCCAGCAGCCTGCGGCTAGCGGAGCTGTTTTTT.

The chain has TRBV7-9 and TRBJ2-1, with D perhaps matching TRBD2 (6 bases). The CDR3 extends over 16 amino acids. CDR1 and CDR2 from the germline V gene are SEHNR and FQNEAQ (reference sequence). V lost 5 bases and J 11 bases, leaving 25 bases between the germline ends. CDR3 nucleotide sequence: TGTGCCAGCAGCCTGGAGGGCACTGGCGGCTATAATCAGCAGTTCTTC. Its protein product is CASSLEGTGGYNQQFF.

Regarding this clonotype: An end of the junction differs from the germline gene, which may be a read error. V usage is TRBV10-3 and J usage is TRBJ2-3; D might be TRBD1 (5 bases). CDR1 and CDR2 (germline): ENHRY, SYGVKD. The CDR3 totals 14 residues. CDR3 sequence: CAISYVQGNYKQYF. The DNA of the CDR3 is TGTGCCATCAGTTACGTGCAGGGTAACTACAAGCAGTATTTC.

This chain uses TRBV11-3 with TRBJ2-2, with 10 bases that match TRBD1. The germline CDR1 and CDR2 sequences are SGHNT and YENEEA. The CDR3 totals 11 residues. The ends lost 3 bases at V and 15 bases at J; junction bases unmatched: 1. The CDR3, as DNA: TGTGCCAGCAGCTTGACAGGGGGCGTGTTTTTT. Its protein product is CASSLTGGVFF.

This chain connects TRBV7-6 to TRBJ1-6; 8 bases fit TRBD1. Germline values: CDR1 SGHVS, CDR2 FNYEAQ. There are 14 residues in the CDR3. The V gene end was trimmed by 6 bases and the J gene end by 18 bases; junction bases not matched to a gene: 16. CDR3: CASSSDRGNSPPHF. The CDR3 bases are TGTGCCAGCAGTTCAGACAGGGGCAATTCCCCGCCCCACTTT.

CDR3 sequence (DNA): TGTGCCAGCAGAGCCGGGACAGTGTATGGCTACACCTTC. Translation gives CASRAGTVYGYTF. The gene calls are TRBV7-3 and TRBJ1-2; TRBD1 aligns across 7 bases. The germline V gene has CDR1 SGHTA and CDR2 FQGTGA. V shed 6 bases, J shed 5 bases, and the junction held 6 bases outside the gene matches. CDR3 size: 13 residues.

Comment on this clonotype: The conserved phenylalanine or tryptophan normally closing the CDR3 is absent here, so this likely arose from a read error. The DNA is omitted, as the CDR3 cannot be located on it reliably, and the CDR3 follows TCRdb's listing. The chain joins TRBV7-8 to TRBJ2-3; TRBD1 is the table's D call and was not checked against the DNA. Germline assignment: CDR1 SGHVS and CDR2 FQNEAQ. The CDR3 length is 13 residues, termini included. The CDR3 protein is CASSFSGATTSNS.

A word on this clonotype: Since no conserved phenylalanine or tryptophan closes the CDR3, a read error is the likely cause. The DNA is omitted, as the CDR3 cannot be located on it reliably, and the CDR3 follows TCRdb's listing. The chain links TRBV9 to TRBJ2-7; the D call TRBD1 from the table was never checked on the DNA. Germline V lookup: CDR1 SGDLS, CDR2 YYNGEE. The CDR3 totals 13 residues, both ends included. Here the CDR3 reads CASSVGRQSTDTL.

This clonotype turned up a few times. The V gene is TRBV7-6, the J gene TRBJ2-3; the D gene is possibly TRBD2 (6 bases). Trimming pared 1 base from V and 0 bases from J, leaving 8 bases between. The CDR3 is 15 residues long. Germline CDR1 reads SGHVS; CDR2 reads FNYEAQ. The CDR3 reads CASSLEGTSTDTQYF. The CDR3 nucleotides are TGTGCCAGCAGCTTAGAAGGGACTAGCACAGATACGCAGTATTTT.

The rearrangement links TRBV7-3 to TRBJ1-6; TRBD1 is a possible D gene (6 bases). Trimming removed 2 bases at V and 10 bases at J, with 12 bases between. This CDR3 has 14 residues. CDR1 and CDR2 (germline): SGHTA, FQGTGA. This chain's CDR3 is CASSLEGGVSPLHF. CDR3 in DNA: TGTGCCAGCAGCTTAGAGGGGGGCGTCTCACCCCTCCACTTT. The variable domain in full, completed from reference TRBV7-3 and TRBJ1-6, reads GAGVSQTPSNKVTEKGKYVELRCDPISGHTALYWYRQSLGQGPEFLIYFQGTGAADDSGLPNDRFFAVRPEGSVSTLKIQRTERGDSAVYLCASSLEGGVSPLHFGNGTRLTVT.